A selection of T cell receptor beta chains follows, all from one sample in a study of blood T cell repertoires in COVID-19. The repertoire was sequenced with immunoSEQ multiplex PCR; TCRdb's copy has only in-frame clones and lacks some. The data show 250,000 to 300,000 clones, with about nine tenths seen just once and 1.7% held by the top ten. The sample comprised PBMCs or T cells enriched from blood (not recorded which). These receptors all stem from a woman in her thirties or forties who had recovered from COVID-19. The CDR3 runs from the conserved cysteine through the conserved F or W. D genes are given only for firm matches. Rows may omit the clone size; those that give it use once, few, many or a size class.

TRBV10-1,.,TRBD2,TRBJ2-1,CASSEAGGNEQFF,TGCGCCAGCAGTGAGGCGGGGGGAAATGAGCAGTTCTTC
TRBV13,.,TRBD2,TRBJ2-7,CASSSSGTSNHEQYF,TGTGCCAGCAGCTCTTCCGGGACTAGCAACCACGAGCAGTACTTC
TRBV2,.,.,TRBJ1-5,CASSATSRGNQPQHF,TGTGCCAGCAGTGCGACTTCTCGGGGCAATCAGCCCCAGCATTTT
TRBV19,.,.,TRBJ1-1,CASTPGESLASEAFF,TGTGCCAGTACTCCTGGGGAGAGTCTAGCCTCTGAAGCTTTCTTT
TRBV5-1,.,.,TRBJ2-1,CASNIINNEQFF,TGCGCCAGCAACATAATCAACAATGAGCAGTTCTTC
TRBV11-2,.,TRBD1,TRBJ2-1,CASSSTRTGWRVGQFF,TGTGCCAGCAGCTCCACGCGGACAGGTTGGCGTGTGGGACAGTTCTTC
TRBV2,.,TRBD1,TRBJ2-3,CASSYSRGLEDTQYF,TGTGCCAGCAGCTACTCCAGGGGGCTGGAAGATACGCAGTATTTT
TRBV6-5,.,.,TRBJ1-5,CASSRTAFSNQPQHF,TGTGCCAGCAGTCGGACAGCCTTTAGCAATCAGCCCCAGCATTTT
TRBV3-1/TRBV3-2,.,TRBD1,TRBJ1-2,CASSLLQGAKGYTF,TGTGCCAGCAGCCTTCTCCAGGGGGCCAAAGGCTACACCTTC
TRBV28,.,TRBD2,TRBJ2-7,CASSWGSSGRRRQYF,TGTGCCAGCAGTTGGGGGTCTAGCGGGAGAAGGCGGCAGTACTTC
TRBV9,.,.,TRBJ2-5,CASSPQGSQETQYF,TGTGCCAGCAGTCCACAGGGTAGTCAAGAGACCCAGTACTTC
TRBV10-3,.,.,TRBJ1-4,CAISESGRTATNEKLFF,TGTGCCATCAGTGAGTCGGGCCGGACAGCAACTAATGAAAAACTGTTTTTT
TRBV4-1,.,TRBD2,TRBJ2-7,CASSQGLAGGLQEQYF,TGCGCCAGCAGCCAAGGTCTAGCGGGGGGGCTGCAGGAGCAGTACTTC
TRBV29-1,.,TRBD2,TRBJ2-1,CSVTGTSGTGGYNEQFF,TGCAGCGTCACCGGGACTAGCGGGACGGGGGGCTACAATGAGCAGTTCTTC
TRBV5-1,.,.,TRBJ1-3,CASSLEGSGNTIYF,TGCGCCAGCAGCTTGGAGGGGTCTGGAAACACCATATATTTT
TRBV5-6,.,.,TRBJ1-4,CASSPARLGEKLFF,TGTGCCAGCAGTCCCGCTCGCCTAGGTGAAAAACTGTTTTTT
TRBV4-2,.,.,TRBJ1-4,CASSQSVNTATNEKLFF,TGTGCCAGCAGCCAATCCGTCAATACTGCAACTAATGAAAAACTGTTTTTT
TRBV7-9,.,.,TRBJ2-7,CASSLARGYEQYF,TGTGCCAGCAGCTTAGCCAGGGGATACGAGCAGTACTTC
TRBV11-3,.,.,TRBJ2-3,CASSQTRSTDTQYF,TGTGCCAGCAGCCAGACAAGGAGCACAGATACGCAGTATTTT
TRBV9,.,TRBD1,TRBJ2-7,CASSVEQGAEGSEQYF,TGTGCCAGCAGCGTAGAGCAGGGGGCGGAGGGATCCGAGCAGTACTTC
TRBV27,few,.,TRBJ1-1,CASSTYRVSLNTEAFF,TGTGCCAGCAGTACATACCGGGTCTCCCTGAACACTGAAGCTTTCTTT
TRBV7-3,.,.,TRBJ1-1,CASSQAANTEAFF,TGTGCCAGCAGCCAGGCCGCGAACACTGAAGCTTTCTTT
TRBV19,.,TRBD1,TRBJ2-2,CASSPRTGGYGELFF,TGTGCCAGTAGTCCACGGACAGGGGGCTACGGGGAGCTGTTTTTT
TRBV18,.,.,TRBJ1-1,CASSPLTQNMNTEAFF,TGTGCCAGCTCACCACTCACCCAGAACATGAACACTGAAGCTTTCTTT
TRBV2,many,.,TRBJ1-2,CASSESPPGRGGYTF,TGTGCCAGCAGTGAATCTCCCCCCGGAAGAGGGGGCTACACCTTC
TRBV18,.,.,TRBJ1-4,CASSDRGGPLNEKLFF,TGTGCCAGCTCAGATCGCGGAGGGCCACTGAATGAAAAACTGTTTTTT
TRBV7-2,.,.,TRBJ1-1,CASSLDQGKGAFF,TGTGCCAGCAGCTTAGACCAGGGGAAAGGAGCTTTCTTT
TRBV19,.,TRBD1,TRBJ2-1,CASSEGTGGYNEQFF,TGTGCCAGTAGTGAGGGGACAGGGGGCTACAATGAGCAGTTCTTC
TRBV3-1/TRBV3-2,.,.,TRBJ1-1,CASSLRTANTEAFF,TGTGCCAGCAGCCTCCGGACAGCCAACACTGAAGCTTTCTTT
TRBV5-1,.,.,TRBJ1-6,CASSRDTESPLHF,TGCGCCAGCAGCAGGGACACGGAATCACCCCTCCACTTT
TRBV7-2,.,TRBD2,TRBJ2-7,CASSLAREIEQYF,TGTGCCAGCAGCTTAGCGCGGGAGATAGAGCAGTACTTC
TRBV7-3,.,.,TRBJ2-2,CASSLPGGPGTGELFF,TGTGCCAGCAGCCTTCCCGGGGGGCCGGGCACCGGGGAGCTGTTTTTT
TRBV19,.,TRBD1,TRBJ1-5,CASSWDSTNYQPQHF,TGTGCCAGTAGTTGGGACAGCACAAACTATCAGCCCCAGCATTTT
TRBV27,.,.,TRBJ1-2,CASSSEAADSYYGYTF,TGTGCCAGCAGTTCGGAGGCAGCCGATAGTTACTATGGCTACACCTTC
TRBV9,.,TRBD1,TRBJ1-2,CASSEGDSAGYGYTF,TGTGCCAGCAGCGAGGGGGACAGCGCGGGGTATGGCTACACCTTC
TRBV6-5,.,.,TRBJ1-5,CASDTGNNQPQHF,TGTGCCAGCGATACAGGGAACAATCAGCCCCAGCATTTT
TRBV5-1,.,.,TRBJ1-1,CASSLATDSPEAFF,TGCGCCAGCAGCTTGGCCACCGACAGCCCTGAAGCTTTCTTT
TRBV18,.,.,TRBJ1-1,CASLGGGRRDTEAFF,TGTGCCAGCCTCGGGGGGGGGCGAAGGGACACTGAAGCTTTCTTT
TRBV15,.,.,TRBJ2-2,CATSRGAGLNTGELFF,TGTGCCACCAGCAGAGGGGCGGGGCTTAACACCGGGGAGCTGTTTTTT
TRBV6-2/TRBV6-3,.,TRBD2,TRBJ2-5,CASSYLGSGRETQYF,TGTGCCAGCAGTTACCTAGGAAGCGGGAGGGAGACCCAGTACTTC
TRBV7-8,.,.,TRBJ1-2,CASSLFRNYGYTF,TGTGCCAGCAGCTTATTTCGTAACTATGGCTACACCTTC
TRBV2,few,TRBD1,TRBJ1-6,CASPRDRGSPLHF,TGTGCCAGCCCCCGGGACAGGGGCTCACCCCTCCACTTT
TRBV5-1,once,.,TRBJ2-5,CASSLFSGAETQYF,TGCGCCAGCAGCTTGTTTTCGGGTGCAGAGACCCAGTACTTC
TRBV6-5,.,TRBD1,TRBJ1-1,CASRGQGFSEAFF,TGTGCCAGCAGAGGACAGGGGTTTAGTGAAGCTTTCTTT
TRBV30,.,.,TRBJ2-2,CAWSGGLNTGELFF,TGTGCCTGGAGCGGGGGGCTAAACACCGGGGAGCTGTTTTTT
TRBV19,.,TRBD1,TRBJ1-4,CASTKGGTGMEKLFF,TGTGCCAGTACCAAGGGGGGGACAGGGATGGAAAAACTGTTTTTT
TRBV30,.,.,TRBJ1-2,CAWSVGGSTIVDYGYTF,TGTGCCTGGAGTGTGGGGGGTTCGACTATTGTGGACTATGGCTACACCTTC
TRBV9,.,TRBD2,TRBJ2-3,CASSGRTSGRSDTQYF,TGTGCCAGCAGCGGCCGGACTAGCGGGAGGTCAGATACGCAGTATTTT
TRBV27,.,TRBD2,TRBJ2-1,CASSLEILAGRREQFF,TGTGCCAGCAGTTTAGAAATATTAGCGGGACGGAGGGAGCAGTTCTTC
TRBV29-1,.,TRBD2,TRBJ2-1,CSVGGAGGTLSYNEQFF,TGCAGCGTCGGAGGAGCGGGGGGAACATTGTCCTACAATGAGCAGTTCTTC
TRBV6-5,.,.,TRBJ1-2,CASRVDEGVGGYTF,TGTGCCAGCAGAGTAGACGAGGGCGTTGGGGGCTACACCTTC
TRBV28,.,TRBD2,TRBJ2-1,CASSLPSAGGNEQFF,TGTGCCAGCAGTTTACCGTCAGCGGGAGGGAATGAGCAGTTCTTC
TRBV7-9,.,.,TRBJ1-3,CASSVGGSGNTIYF,TGTGCCAGCAGCGTGGGAGGTTCTGGAAACACCATATATTTT
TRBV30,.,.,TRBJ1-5,CAWSPAGIRNQPQHF,TGTGCCTGGAGTCCTGCAGGGATTCGCAATCAGCCCCAGCATTTT
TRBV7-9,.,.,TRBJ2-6,CASSLAGRISGANVLTF,TGTGCCAGCAGCTTAGCGGGGCGTATCTCTGGGGCCAACGTCCTGACTTTC
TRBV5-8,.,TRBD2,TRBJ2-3,CASSPMSGLATDTQYF,TGTGCCAGCAGCCCAATGTCAGGACTAGCAACAGATACGCAGTATTTT
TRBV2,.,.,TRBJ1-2,CASIPTSAESYGYTF,TGTGCCAGCATACCGACCTCGGCGGAGAGCTATGGCTACACCTTC